This is a list of T cell receptor beta chains from one sample in a study of response to subunit inactivated influenza vaccine. TCRdb re-called the RT-PCR reads through MiXCR, storing one row per CDR3 protein. The table shows around 570,000 distinct CDR3 sequences, with approximately 7.6% occurring only once. The sequences come from PBMCs from blood, collected roughly 24 months after vaccination. All receptors come from a man aged 45 to 75 who received an inactivated influenza vaccine. Each CDR3 is given with its conserved first and last residue. A D gene is named only where the DNA matches it firmly. Clone size, where shown, is once, few, many, or a class for clones that have expanded.

d_call clone_size j_call v_call cdr3_aa cdr3_nt
- few TRBJ2-7 TRBV7-2 CASSGTVGGHEQYF TGTGCCAGCAGCGGGACCGTGGGAGGCCACGAGCAGTACTTC
- - TRBJ2-3 TRBV2 CASRAGNTQYF TGTGCCAGCAGAGCAGGAAATACGCAGTATTTT
TRBD1 few TRBJ2-2 TRBV9 CASSVPRQPGQEGTPNTGELFF TGTGCCAGCAGCGTACCCCGACAACCGGGACAGGAAGGGACACCGAACACCGGGGAGCTGTTTTTT
- many TRBJ1-2 TRBV5-1 CASSTSDDRDGYTF TGCGCCAGCAGCACCTCCGATGACCGGGATGGCTACACCTTC
TRBD1 - TRBJ2-2 TRBV29-1 CSARQGAPFYGELFF TGCAGCGCCCGACAGGGAGCCCCCTTCTACGGGGAGCTGTTTTTT
TRBD2 few TRBJ2-1 TRBV11-1 CASSFRLAGESSYNEQFF TGTGCCAGCAGCTTCCGTCTAGCGGGAGAATCTTCCTACAATGAGCAGTTCTTC
TRBD1 - TRBJ2-5 TRBV28 CASSPSTGGKDGTQYF TGTGCCAGCAGTCCATCTACAGGGGGCAAGGACGGGACCCAGTACTTC
- few TRBJ1-1 TRBV9 CASSVGGQGAEAFF TGTGCCAGCAGCGTAGGGGGCCAGGGCGCTGAAGCTTTCTTT
TRBD1 - TRBJ2-2 TRBV5-4 CASSLAKQGSNTGELFF TGTGCCAGCAGCTTGGCGAAACAGGGGAGTAACACCGGGGAGCTGTTTTTT
TRBD1 - TRBJ1-1 TRBV7-9 CASCPGGRTEAFF TGTGCCAGCTGTCCAGGGGGCCGCACTGAAGCTTTCTTT
TRBD1 few TRBJ2-4 TRBV7-7 CASSRGTGGIQYF TGTGCTAGCAGCCGAGGGACAGGGGGTATTCAGTACTTC
- - TRBJ2-7 TRBV5-5 CASSLVTGAYEQYF TGTGCCAGCAGCTTGGTTACGGGGGCCTACGAGCAGTACTTC
- few TRBJ1-5 TRBV6-2/TRBV6-3 CASSYGQGSRIQPQHF TGTGCCAGCAGTTACGGGCAGGGGAGTCGTATTCAGCCCCAGCATTTT
TRBD2 few TRBJ2-3 TRBV5-1 CASSLGLAERGDTQYF TGCGCCAGCAGCTTGGGACTAGCGGAAAGAGGAGATACGCAGTATTTT
- few TRBJ2-3 TRBV11-2 CASSLEWQSTDTQYF TGTGCCAGCAGCTTAGAGTGGCAGAGCACAGATACGCAGTATTTT
TRBD2 few TRBJ2-7 TRBV4-2 CASSQEVASGSAYEQYF TGTGCCAGCAGCCAAGAAGTAGCGAGCGGGAGTGCCTACGAGCAGTACTTC
- - TRBJ1-2 TRBV9 CASSVAGAEADYGYTF TGTGCCAGCAGCGTAGCTGGGGCGGAAGCTGACTATGGCTACACCTTC
- many TRBJ2-4 TRBV2 CASSDAGTLAKNIQYF TGTGCCAGCAGTGATGCCGGAACACTAGCCAAAAACATTCAGTACTTC
- - TRBJ2-1 TRBV29-1 CSVGEGLNEQFF TGCAGCGTTGGGGAAGGGTTGAATGAGCAGTTCTTC
- few TRBJ2-2 TRBV30 CACGPSAGELFF TGTGCCTGCGGGCCCTCAGCCGGGGAGCTGTTTTTT
- - TRBJ1-1 TRBV6-1 CASSQVWSNTEAFF TGTGCCAGCAGCCAGGTATGGTCTAACACTGAAGCTTTCTTT
- - TRBJ2-7 TRBV20-1 CSARYLSGEQYF TGCAGTGCTAGATACCTCTCCGGCGAGCAGTACTTC
TRBD2 many TRBJ2-1 TRBV18 CASSLSGVNNEQFF TGTGCCAGCTCACTTAGCGGGGTCAACAATGAGCAGTTCTTC
TRBD2 few TRBJ2-1 TRBV4-2 CASSPAVGLAGDDEQFF TGTGCCAGCAGCCCGGCCGTAGGACTAGCGGGAGACGATGAGCAGTTCTTC
- few TRBJ2-2 TRBV29-1 CSVDRTNTGELFF TGCAGCGTTGACAGAACGAACACCGGGGAGCTGTTTTTT
- - TRBJ2-7 TRBV9 CASSTSTGEGLYEQYF TGTGCCAGCAGCACCTCAACAGGGGAGGGCCTCTACGAGCAGTACTTC
- - TRBJ2-1 TRBV5-1 CASSLDSPRVNEQFF TGCGCCAGCAGCTTGGACAGCCCCAGGGTCAATGAGCAGTTCTTC
- - TRBJ2-2 TRBV5-1 CASSFTATGGELFF TGCGCCAGCAGCTTTACCGCTACAGGCGGGGAGCTGTTTTTT
- - TRBJ2-5 TRBV11-2 CASSLYVTAETQYF TGTGCCAGCAGCTTATACGTCACAGCCGAGACCCAGTACTTC
- - TRBJ2-1 TRBV9 CASTPPGSYNEQFF TGTGCCAGCACCCCCCCGGGGTCCTACAATGAGCAGTTCTTC
- - TRBJ2-7 TRBV6-5 CASSYLGVDGTYEQYF TGTGCCAGCAGTTACTTGGGGGTTGACGGCACCTACGAGCAGTACTTC
TRBD1 few TRBJ1-6 TRBV2 CASSGTGYNSPLHF TGTGCCAGCTCCGGGACAGGGTATAATTCACCCCTCCACTTT
- - TRBJ1-2 TRBV29-1 CSVLGAGGYTF TGCAGCGTTCTTGGGGCCGGGGGCTACACCTTC
- - TRBJ1-1 TRBV7-9 CASSLERDPPKNTEAFF TGTGCCAGCAGCTTAGAACGGGACCCACCTAAGAACACTGAAGCTTTCTTT
TRBD2 few TRBJ2-3 TRBV10-3 CAISDGSGGYGGRDTQYF TGTGCCATCAGTGATGGTAGCGGGGGATACGGGGGTCGGGATACGCAGTATTTT
- many TRBJ2-7 TRBV7-2 CASSLGWRDYEQYF TGTGCCAGCAGCTTAGGTTGGCGGGACTACGAGCAGTACTTC